This TCR beta chain was sequenced for a study of beta chain features in type 1 diabetes. At the level of the study: Age, gender, cell numbers and subset yield matched between patients and controls.

Per the germline V gene, CDR1 is SGHTA and CDR2 is FQGNSA. The V gene lost 2 bases and the J gene lost 0 bases, with 14 bases spanning the gap. The CDR3 loop spans 17 amino acids. Every single donor gave one heparinised blood draw, and these averaged about 116 mL. Broader study findings: For cells with high TCR expression, cDNA sequencing could yield over-representation. People with Type 1 diabetes carried modestly yet significantly shorter TCRB CDR3s in all four CD4+ subsets. The influence of HLA type on TCRB rearrangement stayed undetermined.

The investigators reverse transcribed all of the isolated RNA, so they sequenced expressed TCRB transcripts. Sequencing used immunoSEQ multiplex PCR; TCRdb keeps in-frame clones, though not all of them. The repertoire includes hundreds of thousands of clones, over 12% of them detected once, and 0.03% to 0.045% sits in the top ten. For this clone: Its antigen remains unknown.

The clonotype comes from a man in his late teens or twenties with type 1 diabetes. The chain uses TRBV7-2 and TRBJ1-5, with a possible D match to TRBD1 (5 bases). The sequenced sample consisted of naive CD4+ T cells from blood. The CDR3 nucleotides read TGTGCCAGCAGCTTAATTTCGGGGCAGCTTAGCAATCAGCCCCAGCATTTT. Amino acids: CASSLISGQLSNQPQHF.